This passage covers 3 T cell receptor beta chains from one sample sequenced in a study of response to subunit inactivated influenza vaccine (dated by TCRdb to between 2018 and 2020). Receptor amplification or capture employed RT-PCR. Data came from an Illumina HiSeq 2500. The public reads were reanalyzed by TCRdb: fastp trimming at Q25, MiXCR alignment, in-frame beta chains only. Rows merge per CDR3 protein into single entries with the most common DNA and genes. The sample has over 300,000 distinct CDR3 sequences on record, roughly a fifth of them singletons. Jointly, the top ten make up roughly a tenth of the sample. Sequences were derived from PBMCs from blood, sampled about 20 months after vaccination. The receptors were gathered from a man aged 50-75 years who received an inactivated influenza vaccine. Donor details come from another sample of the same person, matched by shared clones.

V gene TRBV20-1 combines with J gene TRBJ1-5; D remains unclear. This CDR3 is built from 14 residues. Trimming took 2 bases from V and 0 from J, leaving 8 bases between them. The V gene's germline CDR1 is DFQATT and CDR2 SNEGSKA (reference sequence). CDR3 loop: CSARSGNSNQPQHF. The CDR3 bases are TGCAGTGCTAGATCCGGGAATAGCAATCAGCCCCAGCATTTT.

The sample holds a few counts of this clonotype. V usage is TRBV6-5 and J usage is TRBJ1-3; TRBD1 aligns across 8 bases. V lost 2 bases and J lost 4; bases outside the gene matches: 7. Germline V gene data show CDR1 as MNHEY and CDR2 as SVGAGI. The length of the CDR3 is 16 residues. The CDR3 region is CASSYPRGREGNTIYF. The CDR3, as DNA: TGTGCCAGCAGTTACCCCAGGGGGCGCGAAGGAAACACCATATATTTT.

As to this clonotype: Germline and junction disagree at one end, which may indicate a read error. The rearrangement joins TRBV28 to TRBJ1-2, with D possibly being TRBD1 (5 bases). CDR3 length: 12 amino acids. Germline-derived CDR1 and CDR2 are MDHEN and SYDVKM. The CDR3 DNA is TGTGCCAGCACTCCGCGGGGGAACCGGGTCCCCTTC. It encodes CASTPRGNRVPF.